The clone carrying this T cell receptor beta chain has only a few counts. V trimming: 6 bases; J trimming: 0 bases; junction bases outside the gene matches: 11. Germline V lookup: CDR1 MNHEY, CDR2 SVGEGT. CDR3 size: 16 residues. The sample comes from a study of T-cell reconstitution after alpha-beta-depleted transplantation in children. Researchers prepared the TCRbeta library using unique molecular identifiers, the study reports. Each CDR3 protein is one row after TCRdb ran MiXCR on the PCR reads. The table has approximately 1,000,000 distinct CDR3 sequences, about 30% seen once. The chain couples TRBV6-2 or TRBV6-3 to TRBJ2-7, with TRBD1 identical over 7 bases. Source: PBMCs, mostly from graft donor cells, taken 360 days after TCRalphabeta/CD19-depleted stem cell transplant. This clonotype was sampled from a boy under two years old who had a stem cell transplant for SCID, so the T cells may come from the graft donor. CDR3 region: CASSYLRTGSSYEQYF. Here the CDR3 DNA reads TGTGCCAGCAGCTACCTTCGGACAGGAAGCTCCTACGAGCAGTACTTC.